This T cell receptor (beta chain) was sequenced in a study of blood T cell repertoires in COVID-19. CDR3 length: 13 residues. Deletions cut 3 bases from V and 8 bases from J, with 8 bases between. The germline CDR1 and CDR2 sequences are KGHSH and LQKENI. Libraries were prepared by immunoSEQ multiplex PCR; TCRdb keeps only in-frame clonotypes and omits some of them. The table lists about 240,000 clones, 82% of them singletons. This clonotype was sampled from a woman aged 55-75 years with active or convalescent COVID-19. The gene calls are TRBV18 and TRBJ1-6; D remains ambiguous. The sequenced material came from peripheral blood. The CDR3 reads CASSPGEDSPLHF. As DNA, the CDR3 is TGTGCCAGCTCACCCGGGGAGGATTCACCCCTCCACTTT.